This is a list of T cell receptor beta chains from one sample in a study of blood T cell repertoires in COVID-19. Assay: immunoSEQ multiplex PCR; the TCRdb copy retains only in-frame clones and omits some. The sample records about 95,000 clones, around 87% being singletons. Sequenced input: peripheral blood. The receptors were gathered from a human donor in a cohort sampled during active COVID-19. The CDR3 runs from the conserved cysteine through the conserved F or W. Each record gives: V gene, J gene, D gene, CDR3 protein, CDR3 DNA. A D gene is named only where the DNA matches it firmly.

TRBV30	TRBJ2-5	TRBD2	CAWRVASGGPHSETQYF	TGTGCCTGGAGGGTGGCTAGCGGGGGCCCCCACTCGGAGACCCAGTACTTC
TRBV4-3	TRBJ1-3	-	CASSQYQGSGNTIYF	TGCGCCAGCAGCCAATATCAAGGGAGTGGAAACACCATATATTTT
TRBV28	TRBJ1-1	-	CASRDYITEAFF	TGTGCCAGTAGGGACTATATCACTGAAGCTTTCTTT
TRBV7-3	TRBJ1-1	-	CASMSRADTEAFF	TGTGCCAGCATGTCGCGAGCGGACACTGAAGCTTTCTTT
TRBV12-3/TRBV12-4	TRBJ1-1	-	CASSPGLGTEAFF	TGTGCCAGCAGTCCAGGGTTGGGCACTGAAGCTTTCTTT
TRBV4-3	TRBJ1-2	-	CASSRNNWGGNYGYTF	TGCGCCAGCAGCCGTAACAATTGGGGGGGAAACTATGGCTACACCTTC
TRBV29-1	TRBJ2-1	-	CSVGGEQFF	TGCAGCGTCGGGGGTGAGCAGTTCTTC
TRBV7-2	TRBJ2-1	-	CASSPGVSSYNEQFF	TGTGCCAGCAGCCCCGGGGTTAGCTCCTACAATGAGCAGTTCTTC
TRBV28	TRBJ1-2	TRBD1	CASSLTGGDYGYTF	TGTGCCAGCAGTTTGACAGGGGGTGACTATGGCTACACCTTC
TRBV12-3/TRBV12-4	TRBJ1-4	-	CASSLVQGVKLFF	TGTGCCAGCAGTTTAGTTCAAGGGGTAAAACTGTTTTTT